Below are 9 T cell receptor beta chains sequenced from a single sample in a study of shared clonotypes between healthy human individuals. TCRdb's copy holds only in-frame clones and misses some; the assay was immunoSEQ multiplex PCR. The table lists millions of clones, around 95% of them singletons, with 0.13% in the top ten. The source material was naive CD4+ T cells sorted from blood. Subset denoted: CD45RA+ positively selected. These receptors were taken from a man aged 18 to 29 in good health.

The chain links TRBV27 to TRBJ1-6, with D maybe TRBD1 (5 bases). Per germline, CDR1 MNHEY and CDR2 SMNVEV (reference sequence). V was shortened by 8 bases and J by 6 bases, with 11 bases between the two germline ends. The CDR3 contains 13 residues. CDR3 in amino acids: CASCYRINSPLHF. In DNA, the CDR3 is TGTGCCAGCTGCTACAGGATTAATTCACCCCTCCACTTT.

This clone was observed a handful of times. The J gene is TRBJ1-2, the V gene TRBV19, with D uncertain. There are 13 residues in the CDR3. V lost 6 bases and J 4 bases, leaving 12 bases between the germline ends. Looked up from germline, CDR1 is LNHDA and CDR2 is SQIVND (reference sequence). CDR3 sequence: CASRWAESYGYTF. The CDR3 coding sequence is TGTGCCAGTAGATGGGCGGAAAGCTATGGCTACACCTTC.

The V call is TRBV5-1, the J call TRBJ2-1; D is tentatively TRBD1 or TRBD2 (5 bases each). The CDR3 has 13 residues. The V gene's germline CDR1 is SGHRS and CDR2 YFSETQ. V lost 4 bases and J lost 11, with 16 bases in between. The CDR3 loop is CASSPQGASKQFF. CDR3 sequence (DNA): TGCGCCAGCAGCCCCCAGGGCGCTAGCAAGCAGTTCTTC.

Concerning this clone: A much larger clone lies one base from this, so it may be a read error. This chain connects TRBV7-9 to TRBJ1-1, with D maybe TRBD1 (6 bases). The CDR3 consists of 14 residues. CDR1 SEHNR and CDR2 FQNEAQ come from the germline V gene (reference sequence). V lost 5 bases and J lost 1, with 11 bases in between. CDR3 nucleotide sequence: TGTGCCAGCAGCCCCCGGACAGCGAACACTGAAGCTTTCTTT. Translation: CASSPRTANTEAFF. Supplemented by reference TRBV7-9 and TRBJ1-1, the full variable domain reads DTGVSQNPRHKITKRGQNVTFRCDPISEHNRLYWYRQTLGQGPEFLTYFQNEAQLEKSRLLSDRFSAERPKGSFSTLEIQRTEQGDSAMYLCASSPRTANTEAFFGQGTRLTVV.

The chain joins TRBV28 to TRBJ2-3; 10 bases match TRBD2. In germline, CDR1 is MDHEN, CDR2 SYDVKM. This CDR3 comprises 17 residues. V lost 7 bases to trimming and J lost 3 bases; unmatched junction nucleotides: 13. The CDR3 here is CASITAGIAGGTDTQYF. The CDR3 DNA is TGTGCCAGCATCACCGCGGGGATAGCGGGAGGAACAGATACGCAGTATTTT.

The gene calls are TRBV5-1 and TRBJ1-1; D is unresolved. Trimming stripped 1 base from V and 1 base from J, with 8 bases between. There are 14 residues in the CDR3. Germline V lookup: CDR1 SGHRS, CDR2 YFSETQ. In nucleotides, the CDR3 is TGCGCCAGCAGCTTGCGCAGTGGGAACACTGAAGCTTTCTTT. Translated: CASSLRSGNTEAFF.

V is TRBV30 and J is TRBJ2-1, with D perhaps being TRBD1 or TRBD2 (6 bases each). CDR1 and CDR2 (germline): GTSNPN, SVGIG (reference sequence). V was shortened by 4 bases and J by 8 bases, with 12 bases between the two germline ends. The CDR3 runs 12 residues. CDR3 protein: CAWTGAVDEQFF. In DNA, the CDR3 is TGTGCCTGGACGGGGGCGGTAGATGAGCAGTTCTTC.

CDR3 residues: CASSKESGNTIYF. The CDR3 DNA follows: TGTGCCAGCAGTAAAGAATCTGGAAACACCATATATTTT. The V and J genes are TRBV2 and TRBJ1-3, with unresolved D. Germline V gene data show CDR1 as SNHLY and CDR2 as FYNNEI. Trimming took off 5 bases at V and 1 base at J, with 6 bases between the two ends. The CDR3 spans 13 residues.

This clone was recorded once. The rearrangement links TRBV7-6 to TRBJ2-1, with TRBD2 identical over 15 bases. Germline trimming cut 0 bases from V and 3 bases from J; bases unmatched to any gene: 3. This CDR3 is 18 amino acids long. CDR1 and CDR2 from the germline V gene are SGHVS and FNYEAQ. The CDR3 region is CASSLAPGLAGGYNEQFF. Written as DNA, the CDR3 is TGTGCCAGCAGCTTAGCTCCGGGACTAGCGGGGGGCTACAATGAGCAGTTCTTC.